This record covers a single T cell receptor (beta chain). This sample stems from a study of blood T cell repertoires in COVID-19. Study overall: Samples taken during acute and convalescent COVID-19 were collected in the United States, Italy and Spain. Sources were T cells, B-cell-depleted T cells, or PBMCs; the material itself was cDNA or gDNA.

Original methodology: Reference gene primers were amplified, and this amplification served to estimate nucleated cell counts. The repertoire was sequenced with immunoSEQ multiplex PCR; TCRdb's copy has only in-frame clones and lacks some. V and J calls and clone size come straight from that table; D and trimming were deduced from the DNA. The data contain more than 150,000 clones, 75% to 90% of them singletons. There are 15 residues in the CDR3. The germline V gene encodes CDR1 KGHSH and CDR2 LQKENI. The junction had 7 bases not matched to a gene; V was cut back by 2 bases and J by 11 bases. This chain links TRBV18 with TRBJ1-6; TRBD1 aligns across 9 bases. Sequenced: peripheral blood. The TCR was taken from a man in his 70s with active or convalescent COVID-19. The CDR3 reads CASSPEQGATAPLHF. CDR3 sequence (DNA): TGTGCCAGCTCACCAGAACAGGGGGCAACGGCACCCCTCCACTTT. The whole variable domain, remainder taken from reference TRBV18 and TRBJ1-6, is NAGVMQNPRHLVRRRGQEARLRCSPMKGHSHVYWYRQLPEEGLKFMVYLQKENIIDESGMPKERFSAEFPKEGPSILRIQQVVRGDSAAYFCASSPEQGATAPLHFGNGTRLTVT.